Each of the 11 T cell receptor beta chains below was sequenced from the same sample in a study of T cell changes during pregnancy in multiple sclerosis. Assay: immunoSEQ multiplex PCR; the TCRdb copy retains only in-frame clones and omits some. This sample has some 10,000 clones, with about 83% found just once. The sample in question was CD8+ T cells from peripheral blood mononuclear cells, obtained in the third trimester of pregnancy. These receptors originate from a female donor in good health, enrolled as a control in a pregnancy study.

This clone was picked up one time. The chain combines TRBV7-9 with TRBJ2-7; TRBD2 aligns across 7 bases. The junction had 13 bases not matched to a gene; V was cut back by 7 bases and J by 7 bases. This CDR3 is 14 amino acids long. In germline, CDR1 is SEHNR, CDR2 FQNEAQ (reference sequence). In DNA, the CDR3 is TGTGCCAGCACCCTACGGGGTCCGCGGGAGGAGCAGTACTTC. This sequence encodes CASTLRGPREEQYF.

The rearrangement uses TRBV28 and TRBJ1-6, with TRBD1 matching 8 bases. Germline-derived CDR1 and CDR2 are MDHEN and SYDVKM. J lost 5 bases, V lost 10 bases, and 13 bases had no gene match. The CDR3 sequence is 16 residues long. Here the CDR3 reads CATKIYQGQDNSPLHF. The CDR3 DNA follows: TGTGCCACCAAAATATATCAGGGACAGGATAATTCACCCCTCCACTTT.

This chain connects TRBV4-3 to TRBJ2-2, with 7 nucleotides matching TRBD1. The CDR3 is 16 amino acids. From germline, CDR1 is LGHNA and CDR2 YSLEER. V shed 1 base, J shed 4 bases, and the junction held 6 bases outside the gene matches. The CDR3 here is CASSQARTGGTGELFF. The DNA for the CDR3 is TGCGCCAGCAGCCAAGCCCGGACAGGCGGCACCGGGGAGCTGTTTTTT.

This chain joins TRBV15 and TRBJ1-2; the D is unclear. The germline gives CDR1 LNHNV, CDR2 YYDKDF (reference sequence). V shed 5 bases and J shed 1 base, with 8 bases lying between them. This CDR3 spans 13 amino acids. The CDR3 sequence is CATSQENNYGYTF. The CDR3 DNA reads as TGTGCCACCAGCCAAGAGAATAACTATGGCTACACCTTC.

This chain links TRBV29-1 with TRBJ2-3; TRBD2 might be the D (6 bases). CDR1 SQVTM and CDR2 ANQGSEA come from the germline V gene. The ends were cut back, 6 bases at V and 2 bases at J, with 18 bases in the middle. CDR3 length equals 15 residues. In DNA, the CDR3 is TGCAGCGTCTTTACCCCGGGACTCCCCACAGATACGCAGTATTTT. The encoded protein is CSVFTPGLPTDTQYF.

This chain links TRBV7-9 with TRBJ2-7; D gene uncertain. Germline V gene data show CDR1 as SEHNR and CDR2 as FQNEAQ (reference sequence). V shed 5 bases and J shed 1 base, with 12 bases lying between them. CDR3 size: 14 residues. The CDR3 DNA reads as TGTGCCAGCAGCCACCCGACGGGTTCCTACGAGCAGTACTTC. Translated, it gives CASSHPTGSYEQYF.

This clone has only a few counts. V usage is TRBV7-2 and J usage is TRBJ2-3; D might be TRBD2 (5 bases). This CDR3 is 15 amino acids long. The germline V gene has CDR1 SGHTA and CDR2 FQGNSA. V lost 4 bases and J lost 0, with 11 bases in between. The CDR3 DNA follows: TGTGCCAGCAGCTACCCCCTAGCAAGCACAGATACGCAGTATTTT. Its protein is CASSYPLASTDTQYF.

The chain carries TRBV5-6 and TRBJ1-4, with a tentative D call TRBD1 (6 bases). Germline-derived CDR1 and CDR2 are SGHDT and YYEEEE. This CDR3 has 15 residues. V was clipped by 4 bases and J by 3 bases, with 13 bases between them. The CDR3 reads CASSQNRVSNEKLFF. CDR3 nucleotides: TGTGCCAGCAGCCAAAACAGGGTGTCTAATGAAAAACTGTTTTTT.

The J gene is TRBJ1-1, the V gene TRBV27; D gene uncertain. This CDR3 region has 11 residues. With 5 bases removed from V and 8 bases from J, the gap between germline ends came to 9 bases. Per germline, CDR1 MNHEY and CDR2 SMNVEV (reference sequence). The CDR3 DNA reads as TGTGCCAGCAGTCCGTCCGTCGAAGCTTTCTTT. This sequence encodes CASSPSVEAFF.

The V and J genes are TRBV2 and TRBJ1-4; 7 bases align to TRBD1. Germline CDR1 reads SNHLY; CDR2 reads FYNNEI. J lost 8 bases, V lost 9 bases, and 12 bases had no gene match. The CDR3 is made up of 14 amino acids. The CDR3 loop is CARLRDSRGEKLFF. Written as DNA, the CDR3 is TGTGCCAGGCTACGGGACAGTCGCGGGGAAAAACTGTTTTTT.

The V and J genes are TRBV11-2 and TRBJ1-2; D remains unclear. Between the trimmed V and J ends, which lost 0 bases and 2 bases, there was a span of 10 bases. Germline CDR1 and CDR2: SGHAT and FQNNGV. The CDR3 has 15 amino acids. The CDR3 bases are TGTGCCAGCAGCTTAGATGCGGGCTTCAACTATGGCTACACCTTC. It yields the protein CASSLDAGFNYGYTF. The entire variable domain, with the rest obtained from reference TRBV11-2 and TRBJ1-2, is as follows: EAGVAQSPRYKIIEKRQSVAFWCNPISGHATLYWYQQILGQGPKLLIQFQNNGVVDDSQLPKDRFSAERLKGVDSTLKIQPAKLEDSAVYLCASSLDAGFNYGYTFGSGTRLTVV.